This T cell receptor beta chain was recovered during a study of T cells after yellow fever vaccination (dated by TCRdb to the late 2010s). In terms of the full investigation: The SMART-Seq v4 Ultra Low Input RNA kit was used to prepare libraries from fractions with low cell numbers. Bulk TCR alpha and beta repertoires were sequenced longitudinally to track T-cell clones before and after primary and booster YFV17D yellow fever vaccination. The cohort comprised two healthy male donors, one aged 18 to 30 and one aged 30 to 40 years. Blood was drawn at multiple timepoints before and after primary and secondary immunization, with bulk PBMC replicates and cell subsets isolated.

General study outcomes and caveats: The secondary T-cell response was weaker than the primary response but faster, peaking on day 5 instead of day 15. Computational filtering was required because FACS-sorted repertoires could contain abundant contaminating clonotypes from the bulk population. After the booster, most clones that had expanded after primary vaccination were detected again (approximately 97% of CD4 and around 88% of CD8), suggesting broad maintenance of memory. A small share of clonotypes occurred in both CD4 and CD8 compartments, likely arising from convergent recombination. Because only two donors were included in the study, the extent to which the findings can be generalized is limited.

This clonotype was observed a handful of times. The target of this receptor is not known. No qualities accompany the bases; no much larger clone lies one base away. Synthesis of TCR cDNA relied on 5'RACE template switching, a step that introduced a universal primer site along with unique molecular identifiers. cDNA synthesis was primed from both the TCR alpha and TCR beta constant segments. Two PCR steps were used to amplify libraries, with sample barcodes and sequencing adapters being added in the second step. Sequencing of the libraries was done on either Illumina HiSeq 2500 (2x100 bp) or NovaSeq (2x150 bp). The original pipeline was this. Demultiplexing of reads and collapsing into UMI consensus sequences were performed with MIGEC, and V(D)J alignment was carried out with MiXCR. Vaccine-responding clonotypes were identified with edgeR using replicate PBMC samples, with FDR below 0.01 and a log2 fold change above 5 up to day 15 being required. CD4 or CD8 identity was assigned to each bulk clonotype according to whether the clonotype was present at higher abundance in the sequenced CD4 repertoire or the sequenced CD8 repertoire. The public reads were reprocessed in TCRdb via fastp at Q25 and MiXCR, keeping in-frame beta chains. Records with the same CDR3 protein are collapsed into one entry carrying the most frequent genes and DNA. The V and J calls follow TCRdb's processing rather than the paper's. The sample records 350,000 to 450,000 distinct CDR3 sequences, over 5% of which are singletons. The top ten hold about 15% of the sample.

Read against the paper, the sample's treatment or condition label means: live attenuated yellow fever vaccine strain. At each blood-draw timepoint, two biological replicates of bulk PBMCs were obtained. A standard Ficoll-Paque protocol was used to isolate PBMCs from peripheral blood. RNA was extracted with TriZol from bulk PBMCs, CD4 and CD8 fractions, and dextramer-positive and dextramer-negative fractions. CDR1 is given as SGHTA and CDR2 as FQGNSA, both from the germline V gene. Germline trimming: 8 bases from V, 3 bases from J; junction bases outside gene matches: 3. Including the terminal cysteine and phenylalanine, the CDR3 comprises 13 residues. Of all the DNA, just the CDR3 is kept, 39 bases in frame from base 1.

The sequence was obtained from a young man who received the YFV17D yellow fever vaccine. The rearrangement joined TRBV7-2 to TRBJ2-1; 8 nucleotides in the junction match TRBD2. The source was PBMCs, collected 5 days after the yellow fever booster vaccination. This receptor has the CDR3 CASLTSGYNEQFF. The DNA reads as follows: TGTGCCAGCCTAACTAGCGGCTACAATGAGCAGTTCTTC.